This T cell receptor beta chain was captured in a study of blood T cells in healthy people across ages. A second about 7 to 11 cycle PCR used barcoded and J-beta primers. Each CDR3 protein is one row after TCRdb ran MiXCR on the 5' RACE reads. Of some 890,000 distinct CDR3 sequences in the sample, roughly 28% were seen once. Trimming pared 6 bases from V and 1 base from J, leaving 16 bases between. The germline V gene has CDR1 MNHEY and CDR2 SVGEGT. The CDR3 is 15 residues long. Separately, the same data were catalogued under a study of T cells of mothers and their children.

Specimen: blood. The gene calls are TRBV6-2 or TRBV6-3 and TRBJ2-7; the D gene is possibly TRBD1 (6 bases). The receptor was isolated from a woman between 35 and 50 years old in good health. CDR3 coding DNA: TGTGCCAGCAGCATGACAGGATATTCTTCCTACGAGCAGTACTTC. The encoded protein is CASSMTGYSSYEQYF.